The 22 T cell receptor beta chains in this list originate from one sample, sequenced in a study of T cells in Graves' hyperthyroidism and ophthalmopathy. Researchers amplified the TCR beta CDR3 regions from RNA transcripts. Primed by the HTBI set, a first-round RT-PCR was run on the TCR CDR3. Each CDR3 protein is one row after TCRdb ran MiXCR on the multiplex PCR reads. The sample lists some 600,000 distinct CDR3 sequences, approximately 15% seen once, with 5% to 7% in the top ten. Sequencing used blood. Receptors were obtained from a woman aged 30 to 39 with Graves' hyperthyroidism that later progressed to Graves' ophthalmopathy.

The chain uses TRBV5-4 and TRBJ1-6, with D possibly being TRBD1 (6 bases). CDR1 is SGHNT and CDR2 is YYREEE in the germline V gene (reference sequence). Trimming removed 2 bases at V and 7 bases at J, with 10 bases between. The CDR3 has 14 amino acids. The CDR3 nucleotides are TGTGCCAGCAGCTTAGACAGGATAAATTCACCCCTCCACTTT. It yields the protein CASSLDRINSPLHF.

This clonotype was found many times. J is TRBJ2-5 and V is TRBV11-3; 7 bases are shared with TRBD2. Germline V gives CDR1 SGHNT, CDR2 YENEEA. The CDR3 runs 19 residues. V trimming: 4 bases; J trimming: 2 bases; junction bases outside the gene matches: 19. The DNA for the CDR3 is TGTGCCAGCAGCTCCCCTCGGGGCGGGAGCCACATTCTGCAAGAGACCCAGTACTTC. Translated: CASSSPRGGSHILQETQYF.

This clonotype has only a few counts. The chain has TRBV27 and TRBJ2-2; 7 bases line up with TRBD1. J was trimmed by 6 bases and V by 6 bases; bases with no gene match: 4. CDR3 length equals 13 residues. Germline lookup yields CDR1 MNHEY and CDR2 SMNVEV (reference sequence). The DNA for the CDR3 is TGTGCCAGCAGCCACAGGGGTTCCGGGGAGCTGTTTTTT. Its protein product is CASSHRGSGELFF.

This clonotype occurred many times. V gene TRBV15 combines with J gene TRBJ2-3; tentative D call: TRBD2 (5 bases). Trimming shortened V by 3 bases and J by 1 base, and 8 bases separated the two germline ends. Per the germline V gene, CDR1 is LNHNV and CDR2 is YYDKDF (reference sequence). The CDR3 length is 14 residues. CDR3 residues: CATSSYSGTDTQYF. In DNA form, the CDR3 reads TGTGCCACCAGCAGCTATAGCGGCACAGATACGCAGTATTTT.

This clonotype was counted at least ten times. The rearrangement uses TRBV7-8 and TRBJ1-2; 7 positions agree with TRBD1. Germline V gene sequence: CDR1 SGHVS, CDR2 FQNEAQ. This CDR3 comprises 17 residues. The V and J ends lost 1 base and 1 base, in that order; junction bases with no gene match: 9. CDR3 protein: CASSLEAGGLINYGYTF. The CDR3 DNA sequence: TGTGCCAGCAGCTTAGAGGCAGGGGGGCTTATTAACTATGGCTACACCTTC. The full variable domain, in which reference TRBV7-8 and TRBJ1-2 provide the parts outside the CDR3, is GAGVSQSPRYKVAKRGQDVALRCDPISGHVSLFWYQQALGQGPEFLTYFQNEAQLDKSGLPSDRFFAERPEGSVSTLKIQRTQQEDSAVYLCASSLEAGGLINYGYTFGSGTRLTVV.

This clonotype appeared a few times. CDR3 amino acids: CASSRKYRQGTEAFF. The CDR3 bases are TGCGCCAGCAGCCGAAAATATAGACAGGGCACTGAAGCTTTCTTT. This chain joins TRBV4-1 and TRBJ1-1; the match to TRBD1 covers 7 bases. The CDR3 runs to 15 residues. The germline gives CDR1 MGHRA, CDR2 YSYEKL. Trimming removed 4 bases from V and 4 bases from J; junction bases left unmatched: 9.

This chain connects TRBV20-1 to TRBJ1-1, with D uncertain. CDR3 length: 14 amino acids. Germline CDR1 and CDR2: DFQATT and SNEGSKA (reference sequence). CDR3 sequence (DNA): TGCACTCCTCCCGGGCTTTTAGGCGGCACTGAAGCTTTCTTT. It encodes CTPPGLLGGTEAFF.

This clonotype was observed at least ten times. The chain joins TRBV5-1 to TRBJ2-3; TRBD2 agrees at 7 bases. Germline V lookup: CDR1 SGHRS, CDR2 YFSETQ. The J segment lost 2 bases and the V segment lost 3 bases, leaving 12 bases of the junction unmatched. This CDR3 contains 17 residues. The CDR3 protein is CASSWGDYPIPTDTQYF. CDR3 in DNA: TGCGCCAGCAGCTGGGGGGACTACCCAATCCCCACAGATACGCAGTATTTT.

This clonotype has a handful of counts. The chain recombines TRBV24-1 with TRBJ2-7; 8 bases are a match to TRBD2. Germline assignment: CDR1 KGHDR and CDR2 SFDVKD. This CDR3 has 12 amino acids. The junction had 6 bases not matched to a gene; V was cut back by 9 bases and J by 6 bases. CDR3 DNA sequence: TGTGCCACCGCGGGGAGCGGGAGCGAGCAGTACTTC. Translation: CATAGSGSEQYF.

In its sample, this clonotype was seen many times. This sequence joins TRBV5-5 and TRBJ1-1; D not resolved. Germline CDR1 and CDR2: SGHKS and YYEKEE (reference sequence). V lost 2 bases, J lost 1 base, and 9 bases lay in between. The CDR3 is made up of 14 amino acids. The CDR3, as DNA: TGTGCCAGCAGCTTACGGAACCCGAACACTGAAGCTTTCTTT. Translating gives CASSLRNPNTEAFF.

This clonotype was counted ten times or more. The CDR3 DNA follows: TGTGCCAGCAGTCCCCCGCTGGGCACTGAAGCTTTCTTT. Amino acid sequence: CASSPPLGTEAFF. The rearrangement uses TRBV12-3 or TRBV12-4 and TRBJ1-1, with unresolved D. Deletions cut 5 bases from V and 4 bases from J, with 11 bases between. The CDR3 is 13 residues long.

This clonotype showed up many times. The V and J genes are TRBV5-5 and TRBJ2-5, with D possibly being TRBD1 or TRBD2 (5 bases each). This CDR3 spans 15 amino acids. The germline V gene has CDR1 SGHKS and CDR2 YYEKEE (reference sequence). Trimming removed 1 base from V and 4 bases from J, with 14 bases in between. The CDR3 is CASSLFDGARETQYF. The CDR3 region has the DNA TGTGCCAGCAGCTTGTTTGACGGGGCCCGAGAGACCCAGTACTTC.

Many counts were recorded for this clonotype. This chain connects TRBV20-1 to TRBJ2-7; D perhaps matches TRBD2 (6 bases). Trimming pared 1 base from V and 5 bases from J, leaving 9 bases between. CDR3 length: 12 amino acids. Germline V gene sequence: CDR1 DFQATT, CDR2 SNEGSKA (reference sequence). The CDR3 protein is CSARGGGDEQYF. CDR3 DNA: TGCAGTGCTAGAGGAGGCGGGGACGAGCAGTACTTC.

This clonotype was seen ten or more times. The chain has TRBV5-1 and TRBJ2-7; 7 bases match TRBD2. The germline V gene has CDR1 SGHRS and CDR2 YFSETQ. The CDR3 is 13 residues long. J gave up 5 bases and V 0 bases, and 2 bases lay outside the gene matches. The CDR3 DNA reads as TGCGCCAGCAGCTTGGGCGGGAGCAACGAGCAGTACTTC. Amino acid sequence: CASSLGGSNEQYF. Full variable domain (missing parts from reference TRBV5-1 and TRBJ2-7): KAGVTQTPRYLIKTRGQQVTLSCSPISGHRSVSWYQQTPGQGLQFLFEYFSETQRNKGNFPGRFSGRQFSNSRSEMNVSTLELGDSALYLCASSLGGSNEQYFGPGTRLTVT.

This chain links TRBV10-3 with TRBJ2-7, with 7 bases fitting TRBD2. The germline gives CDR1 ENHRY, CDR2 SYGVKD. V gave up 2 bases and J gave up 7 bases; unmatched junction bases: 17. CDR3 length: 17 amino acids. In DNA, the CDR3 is TGTGCCATCAGTGAGGTCCGGGGAGGGCCGGAGTCCAATGAGCAGTACTTC. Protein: CAISEVRGGPESNEQYF.

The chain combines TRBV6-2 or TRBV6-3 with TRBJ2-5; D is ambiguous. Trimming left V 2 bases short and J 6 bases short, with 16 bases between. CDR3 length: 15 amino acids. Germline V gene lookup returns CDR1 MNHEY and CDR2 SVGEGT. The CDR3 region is CASSYKGSSSKTQYF. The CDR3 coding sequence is TGTGCCAGCAGTTACAAAGGGTCGAGTAGTAAGACCCAGTACTTC.

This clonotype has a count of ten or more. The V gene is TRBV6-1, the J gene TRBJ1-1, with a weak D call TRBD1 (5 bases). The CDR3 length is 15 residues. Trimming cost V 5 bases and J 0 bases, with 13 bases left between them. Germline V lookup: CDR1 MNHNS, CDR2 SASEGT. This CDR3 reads CASSYRPAVNTEAFF. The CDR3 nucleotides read TGTGCCAGCAGTTACAGGCCAGCAGTGAACACTGAAGCTTTCTTT.

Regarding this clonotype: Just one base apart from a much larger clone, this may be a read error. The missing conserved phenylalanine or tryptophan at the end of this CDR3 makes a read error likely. As DNA, the CDR3 is TGTGCCATCACCCGGGGGACGGCTATGAACACTGAAGCTTTCTCT. Protein: CAITRGTAMNTEAFS. The chain carries TRBV12-3 or TRBV12-4 and TRBJ1-1; D is possibly TRBD1 (5 bases). Trimming shortened V by 10 bases and J by 0 bases, and 18 bases separated the two germline ends. The length of the CDR3 is 15 residues.

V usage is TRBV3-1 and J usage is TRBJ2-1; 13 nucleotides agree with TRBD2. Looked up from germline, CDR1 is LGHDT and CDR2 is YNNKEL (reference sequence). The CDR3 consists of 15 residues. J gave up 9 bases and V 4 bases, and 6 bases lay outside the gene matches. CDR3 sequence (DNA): TGTGCCAGCAGCCGGACTAGCGGGAGTCGGGCTGAGCAGTTCTTC. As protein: CASSRTSGSRAEQFF.

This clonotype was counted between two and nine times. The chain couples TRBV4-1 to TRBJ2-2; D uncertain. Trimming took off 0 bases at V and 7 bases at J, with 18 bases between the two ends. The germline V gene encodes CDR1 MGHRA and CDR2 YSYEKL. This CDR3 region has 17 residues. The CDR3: CASSQDRASTSNGELFF. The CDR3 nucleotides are TGCGCCAGCAGCCAAGATAGGGCGTCAACCAGCAACGGGGAGCTGTTTTTT.

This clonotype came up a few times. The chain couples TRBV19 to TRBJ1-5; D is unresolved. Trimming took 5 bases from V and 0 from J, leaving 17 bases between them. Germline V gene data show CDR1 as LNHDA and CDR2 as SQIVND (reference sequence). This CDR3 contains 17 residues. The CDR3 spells CASSAKGVRYSNQPQHF. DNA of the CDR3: TGTGCCAGTAGTGCCAAGGGCGTTCGTTATAGCAATCAGCCCCAGCATTTT.

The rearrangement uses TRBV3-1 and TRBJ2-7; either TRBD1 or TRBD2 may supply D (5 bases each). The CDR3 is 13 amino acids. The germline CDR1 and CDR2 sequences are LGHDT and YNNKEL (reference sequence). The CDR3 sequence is CASERGGSYERYV. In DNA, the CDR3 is TGTGCCAGCGAGAGGGGCGGCTCCTACGAGCGGTACGTC.